These 6 T cell receptor beta chains were all obtained from the same sample, sequenced in a study of OX40 agonist ivuxolimab in advanced cancers. TCRdb keeps only in-frame clones here, not all; method: immunoSEQ multiplex PCR. The table shows 50,000 to 60,000 clones, with roughly 77% occurring only once. This sample comprised CD4+ or CD8+ T cells sorted from blood, obtained in a trial of the OX40 agonist ivuxolimab. The receptors stem from an adult with an advanced solid tumor such as melanoma, head and neck, liver or kidney cancer.

This clone was recorded once. V gene TRBV30 combines with J gene TRBJ1-3; TRBD1 might be the D (5 bases). Germline V gives CDR1 GTSNPN, CDR2 SVGIG (reference sequence). The CDR3 is made up of 14 amino acids. Trimming stripped 2 bases from V and 2 bases from J, with 10 bases between. The CDR3 DNA reads as TGTGCCTGGAGTAGGGGCACAACTGGAAACACCATATATTTT. Translated, it gives CAWSRGTTGNTIYF.

The V and J genes are TRBV28 and TRBJ1-2, with 9 bases fitting TRBD1. The V gene end was trimmed by 6 bases and the J gene end by 6 bases; junction bases not matched to a gene: 8. Per germline, CDR1 MDHEN and CDR2 SYDVKM. CDR3 length: 14 amino acids. The CDR3 loop reads CASRKLQGANGYTF. CDR3 DNA: TGTGCCAGCAGAAAGCTACAGGGGGCGAATGGCTACACCTTC.

The chain uses TRBV19 and TRBJ2-5; D gene uncertain. Germline CDR1 LNHDA, CDR2 SQIVND (reference sequence). The CDR3 extends over 15 amino acids. V gave up 4 bases and J gave up 0 bases, with 12 bases separating them. Here the CDR3 reads CASSTAHSDQETQYF. As DNA, the CDR3 is TGTGCCAGTAGTACCGCTCACAGTGACCAAGAGACCCAGTACTTC.

The rearrangement links TRBV5-4 to TRBJ1-5; TRBD1 is a possible D gene (6 bases). The CDR3 contains 14 residues. Trimming pared 2 bases from V and 6 bases from J, leaving 12 bases between. CDR1 and CDR2 from the germline V gene are SGHNT and YYREEE (reference sequence). CDR3 loop: CASSFGGAFQPQHF. The CDR3 region has the DNA TGTGCCAGCAGCTTTGGGGGGGCATTTCAGCCCCAGCATTTT.

The rearrangement joins TRBV2 to TRBJ1-1; 11 bases agree with TRBD1. After removal of 5 bases from V and 10 bases from J, the junction contained 12 bases not matched to a gene. This CDR3 is 15 amino acids long. The germline CDR1 and CDR2 sequences are SNHLY and FYNNEI. The CDR3 DNA is TGTGCCAGCAGTCATGACGGACAGGGGGCATGGGTAGCTTTCTTT. Translated, it gives CASSHDGQGAWVAFF.

The rearrangement links TRBV6-5 to TRBJ2-7; 9 bases are shared with TRBD1. The CDR3 is 14 residues long. Looked up from germline, CDR1 is MNHEY and CDR2 is SVGAGI. Trimming cost V 8 bases and J 2 bases; bases outside gene matches: 7. The CDR3 loop reads CASDSGQGAYEQYF. The CDR3 DNA is TGTGCCAGCGATTCGGGACAGGGAGCCTACGAGCAGTACTTC.